This T cell receptor (beta chain) was profiled in a study of blood T cell repertoires in COVID-19. Per the germline V gene, CDR1 is SQVTM and CDR2 is ANQGSEA. The junction had 8 bases not matched to a gene; V was cut back by 7 bases and J by 5 bases. The CDR3 runs 13 residues. This table comes from immunoSEQ multiplex PCR, and its TCRdb copy is limited to in-frame clones, with some not included. The sample consists of about 280,000 clones, approximately 83% of them appearing once. This chain joins TRBV29-1 and TRBJ2-5; 9 bases are a match to TRBD1. Sequencing input: peripheral blood. The clonotype was recovered from a woman in her 30s who had recovered from COVID-19. The CDR3: CSALDRGGETQYF. The CDR3 nucleotides are TGCAGCGCCCTGGACAGGGGAGGGGAGACCCAGTACTTC.